What follows are 22 T cell receptor beta chains derived from one specimen sequenced in a study of OX40 agonist ivuxolimab in advanced cancers. Profiling relied on immunoSEQ multiplex PCR, and the TCRdb table lists in-frame clones only, not all of them. The sample lists 55,000 to 85,000 clones, 92% seen once, with about 8.3% in the top ten. The sample in question was CD4+ or CD8+ T cells sorted from blood, obtained in a trial of the OX40 agonist ivuxolimab. The receptors come from an adult with an advanced solid tumor such as melanoma, head and neck, liver or kidney cancer.

The chain has TRBV27 and TRBJ1-5, with 7 positions matching TRBD1. This CDR3 spans 14 amino acids. The trim removed 4 bases at V and 4 bases at J, leaving 4 bases unmatched. Per germline, CDR1 MNHEY and CDR2 SMNVEV (reference sequence). CDR3 protein: CASSSRGSNQPQHF. Written as DNA, the CDR3 is TGTGCCAGCAGTTCCAGGGGGTCTAATCAGCCCCAGCATTTT.

The chain combines TRBV6-1 with TRBJ2-1, with D unresolved. This CDR3 comprises 13 residues. The germline V gene encodes CDR1 MNHNS and CDR2 SASEGT. CDR3 region: CVGSSEYYNEQFF. The CDR3 nucleotides are TGTGTGGGTAGCAGCGAATATTACAATGAGCAGTTCTTC.

V is TRBV5-6 and J is TRBJ1-2, with 7 bases matching TRBD1. The CDR3 covers 16 residues. V lost 0 bases to trimming and J lost 3 bases; unmatched junction nucleotides: 8. From germline, CDR1 is SGHDT and CDR2 YYEEEE. The CDR3 DNA is TGTGCCAGCAGCTTGGTGACTGTTACAGGGGACTATGGCTACACCTTC. Its protein is CASSLVTVTGDYGYTF.

The chain uses TRBV4-1 and TRBJ1-1; D gene ambiguous. The CDR3 spans 14 residues. Germline values: CDR1 MGHRA, CDR2 YSYEKL. The ends were cut back, 0 bases at V and 1 base at J, with 6 bases in the middle. In DNA form, the CDR3 reads TGCGCCAGCAGCCAAGATCTTGGGAACACTGAAGCTTTCTTT. As protein: CASSQDLGNTEAFF.

A few counts support this clone. The chain uses TRBV5-1 and TRBJ1-1; no clear D gene. V was pared by 7 bases and J by 3 bases, with 16 bases between. The CDR3 covers 14 residues. Germline-derived CDR1 and CDR2 are SGHRS and YFSETQ. The CDR3 here is CASGVAGGYTEAFF. The CDR3 DNA follows: TGCGCCAGCGGGGTGGCGGGAGGGTACACTGAAGCTTTCTTT.

The chain couples TRBV27 to TRBJ2-5, with D perhaps matching TRBD2 (7 bases). Looked up from germline, CDR1 is MNHEY and CDR2 is SMNVEV (reference sequence). The CDR3 length is 15 residues. V lost 5 bases, J lost 2 bases, and 15 bases lay in between. The CDR3 protein is CASSPGGITQETQYF. DNA for the CDR3: TGTGCCAGCAGTCCGGGGGGCATTACACAAGAGACCCAGTACTTC.

V is TRBV5-4 and J is TRBJ2-1; D gene ambiguous. V lost 4 bases, J lost 3 bases, and 8 bases lay in between. The germline CDR1 and CDR2 sequences are SGHNT and YYREEE (reference sequence). The CDR3 consists of 13 residues. The CDR3 spells CASSLDIYNEQFF. As DNA, the CDR3 is TGTGCCAGCAGCCTCGACATCTACAATGAGCAGTTCTTC.

The chain has TRBV27 and TRBJ1-4, with D tentatively TRBD1 (5 bases). The CDR3 consists of 15 residues. Germline V lookup: CDR1 MNHEY, CDR2 SMNVEV (reference sequence). V was clipped by 5 bases and J by 3 bases, with 13 bases between them. The CDR3 nucleotides read TGTGCCAGCAGTCCCCCGGGGCCTTCTAATGAAAAACTGTTTTTT. Amino acid sequence: CASSPPGPSNEKLFF.

The chain carries TRBV4-2 and TRBJ2-1, with 8 bases that match TRBD2. J lost 6 bases, V lost 0 bases, and 4 bases had no gene match. CDR3 length: 15 residues. Germline V gene sequence: CDR1 LGHNA, CDR2 YNFKEQ. Here the CDR3 DNA reads TGTGCCAGCAGCCAAGAGCTAGCGGGTTTCAATGAGCAGTTCTTC. It yields the protein CASSQELAGFNEQFF.

The chain links TRBV9 to TRBJ2-7; 8 bases are shared with TRBD2. CDR1 SGDLS and CDR2 YYNGEE come from the germline V gene. The CDR3 loop spans 15 amino acids. V lost 0 bases, J lost 3 bases, and 5 bases stayed unmatched. CDR3 nucleotide sequence: TGTGCCAGCAGCGTAGAAAGCGGGGGATACTACGAGCAGTACTTC. As protein: CASSVESGGYYEQYF.

V gene TRBV9 combines with J gene TRBJ2-3; the D call may be TRBD1 or TRBD2 (6 bases each). V was clipped by 6 bases and J by 1 base, with 12 bases between them. Germline CDR1 is SGDLS and CDR2 is YYNGEE. This CDR3 region has 14 residues. The CDR3 DNA is TGTGCCAGCAACGTGGGGGGCGGCACAGATACGCAGTATTTT. The encoded protein is CASNVGGGTDTQYF.

The V and J genes are TRBV4-2 and TRBJ1-1; no firm D call. CDR3 length: 16 amino acids. V lost 0 bases, J lost 5 bases, and 16 bases lay in between. Germline V lookup: CDR1 LGHNA, CDR2 YNFKEQ. Here the CDR3 reads CASSQDPGPGKTEAFF. DNA for the CDR3: TGTGCCAGCAGCCAAGATCCGGGTCCCGGGAAGACTGAAGCTTTCTTT.

The genes are TRBV6-5 and TRBJ1-1; D is uncertain. The CDR3 sequence is 13 residues long. Germline V gives CDR1 MNHEY, CDR2 SVGAGI. V lost 2 bases to trimming and J lost 1 base, with 5 bases between them. In nucleotides, the CDR3 is TGTGCCAGCAGTTACGGGTGGAACACTGAAGCTTTCTTT. Translating it yields CASSYGWNTEAFF.

The chain recombines TRBV7-6 with TRBJ2-3; no clear D. This CDR3 is built from 15 residues. V was clipped by 2 bases and J by 0 bases, with 9 bases between them. Germline V gene sequence: CDR1 SGHVS, CDR2 FNYEAQ. CDR3 bases: TGTGCCAGCAGCTTAATTGATCAAAGCACAGATACGCAGTATTTT. Encoded protein: CASSLIDQSTDTQYF.

This clone came up once. This CDR3 reads CASSTRAGDLTYEQYF. In DNA, the CDR3 is TGTGCCAGCAGCACCCGAGCGGGGGATCTCACCTACGAGCAGTACTTC. The V gene is TRBV9, the J gene TRBJ2-7; 8 positions agree with TRBD2. Germline V gives CDR1 SGDLS, CDR2 YYNGEE. The CDR3 consists of 16 residues. V lost 4 bases to trimming and J lost 2 bases; unmatched junction nucleotides: 11.

The gene calls are TRBV7-9 and TRBJ2-1; D is perhaps TRBD2 (6 bases). V was trimmed by 3 bases and J by 6 bases, leaving 12 bases between them. This CDR3 is built from 14 residues. Germline V gives CDR1 SEHNR, CDR2 FQNEAQ (reference sequence). The CDR3 bases are TGTGCCAGCAGCTTGGACTATTCGGGCAATGAGCAGTTCTTC. This codes for CASSLDYSGNEQFF.

The chain couples TRBV7-9 to TRBJ2-7; 8 bases map to TRBD2. The length of the CDR3 is 14 residues. Germline V gives CDR1 SEHNR, CDR2 FQNEAQ (reference sequence). V lost 4 bases, J lost 5 bases, and 7 bases stayed unmatched. The CDR3 spells CASSSTGLGHEQYF. In DNA, the CDR3 is TGTGCCAGCAGCTCCACGGGACTAGGCCACGAGCAGTACTTC.

The rearrangement links TRBV7-9 to TRBJ1-1; D possibly corresponds to TRBD1 (5 bases). Trimming took 1 base from V and 5 from J, leaving 11 bases between them. Per the germline V gene, CDR1 is SEHNR and CDR2 is FQNEAQ (reference sequence). The CDR3 spans 14 residues. The CDR3 DNA follows: TGTGCCAGCAGCTTAGGAGGGGCGGGAACTGAAGCTTTCTTT. Amino acid sequence: CASSLGGAGTEAFF. The full variable domain, its missing parts supplied by reference TRBV7-9 and TRBJ1-1, is DTGVSQNPRHKITKRGQNVTFRCDPISEHNRLYWYRQTLGQGPEFLTYFQNEAQLEKSRLLSDRFSAERPKGSFSTLEIQRTEQGDSAMYLCASSLGGAGTEAFFGQGTRLTVV.

This chain joins TRBV7-9 and TRBJ2-7; a possible D gene is TRBD1 (6 bases). This CDR3 contains 14 residues. Trimming took 5 bases from V and 6 from J, leaving 17 bases between them. The V gene's germline CDR1 is SEHNR and CDR2 FQNEAQ (reference sequence). The CDR3 region is CASSEPGRQAEQYF. The CDR3 DNA sequence: TGTGCCAGCAGCGAGCCGGGTCGACAGGCCGAGCAGTACTTC. Complete variable domain (other parts from reference TRBV7-9 and TRBJ2-7): DTGVSQNPRHKITKRGQNVTFRCDPISEHNRLYWYRQTLGQGPEFLTYFQNEAQLEKSRLLSDRFSAERPKGSFSTLEIQRTEQGDSAMYLCASSEPGRQAEQYFGPGTRLTVT.

The chain uses TRBV6-1 and TRBJ1-1; the D is unclear. Germline V gene data show CDR1 as MNHNS and CDR2 as SASEGT. The CDR3 spans 13 residues. Trimming took 4 bases from V and 4 from J, leaving 10 bases between them. The CDR3, as DNA: TGTGCCAGCAGTGCCTTCCACCTCACTGAAGCTTTCTTT. Residues: CASSAFHLTEAFF.

The chain carries TRBV4-1 and TRBJ1-2; the match to TRBD1 covers 7 bases. J lost 1 base, V lost 0 bases, and 2 bases had no gene match. The CDR3 spans 15 residues. From germline, CDR1 is MGHRA and CDR2 YSYEKL. As DNA, the CDR3 is TGCGCCAGCAGCCAAGAGGGGGACAGTAACTATGGCTACACCTTC. It yields the protein CASSQEGDSNYGYTF.

V is TRBV19 and J is TRBJ1-1; tentatively, D is TRBD1 (5 bases). Germline V gene lookup returns CDR1 LNHDA and CDR2 SQIVND (reference sequence). The CDR3 contains 14 residues. V lost 1 base and J lost 2, with 8 bases in between. This chain's CDR3 is CASSIVQGNTEAFF. CDR3 DNA: TGTGCCAGTAGTATAGTGCAGGGCAACACTGAAGCTTTCTTT. The full variable domain, in which reference TRBV19 and TRBJ1-1 provide the parts outside the CDR3, is DGGITQSPKYLFRKEGQNVTLSCEQNLNHDAMYWYRQDPGQGLRLIYYSQIVNDFQKGDIAEGYSVSREKKESFPLTVTSAQKNPTAFYLCASSIVQGNTEAFFGQGTRLTVV.